This T cell receptor (beta chain) was observed in a study of cytomegalovirus exposure and HLA in healthy donors. Study-wide results and caveats: Among TCR beta chains, those listed as cytomegalovirus-associated numbered approximately 150.

This clone came up once. Its antigen is undetermined. V was shortened by 4 bases and J by 5 bases, with 20 bases between the two germline ends. This CDR3 has 16 amino acids. The germline V gene encodes CDR1 SGHNT and CDR2 YENEEA. The PCR used 60 Vbeta and 13 Jbeta primers. Libraries were prepared by immunoSEQ multiplex PCR; TCRdb keeps only in-frame clonotypes and omits some of them. The sample holds roughly 100,000 clones; 76% are singletons and the top ten take 5% to 6.5%. The chain links TRBV11-3 to TRBJ1-1; unclear D gene. What was sequenced was PBMCs. This sequence originates from a woman between 18 and 29 years old in good health and CMV-seropositive. CDR3 region: CASSSLQEAGETEAFF. CDR3 nucleotide sequence: TGTGCCAGCAGCTCACTTCAAGAGGCGGGTGAGACTGAAGCTTTCTTT.